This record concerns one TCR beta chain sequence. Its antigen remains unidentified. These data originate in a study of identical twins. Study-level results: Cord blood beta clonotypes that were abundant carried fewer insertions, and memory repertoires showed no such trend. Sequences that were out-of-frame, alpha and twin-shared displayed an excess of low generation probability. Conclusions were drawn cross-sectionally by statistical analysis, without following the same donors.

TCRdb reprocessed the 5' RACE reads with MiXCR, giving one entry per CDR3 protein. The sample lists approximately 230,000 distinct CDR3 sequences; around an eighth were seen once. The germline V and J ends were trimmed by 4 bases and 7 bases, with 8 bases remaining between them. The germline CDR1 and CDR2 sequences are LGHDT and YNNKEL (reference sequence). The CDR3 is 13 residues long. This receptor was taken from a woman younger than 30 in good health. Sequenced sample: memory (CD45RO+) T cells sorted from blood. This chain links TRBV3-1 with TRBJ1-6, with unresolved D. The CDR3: CASSLYSNSPLHF. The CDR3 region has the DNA TGTGCCAGCAGCCTATATTCGAATTCACCCCTCCACTTT.